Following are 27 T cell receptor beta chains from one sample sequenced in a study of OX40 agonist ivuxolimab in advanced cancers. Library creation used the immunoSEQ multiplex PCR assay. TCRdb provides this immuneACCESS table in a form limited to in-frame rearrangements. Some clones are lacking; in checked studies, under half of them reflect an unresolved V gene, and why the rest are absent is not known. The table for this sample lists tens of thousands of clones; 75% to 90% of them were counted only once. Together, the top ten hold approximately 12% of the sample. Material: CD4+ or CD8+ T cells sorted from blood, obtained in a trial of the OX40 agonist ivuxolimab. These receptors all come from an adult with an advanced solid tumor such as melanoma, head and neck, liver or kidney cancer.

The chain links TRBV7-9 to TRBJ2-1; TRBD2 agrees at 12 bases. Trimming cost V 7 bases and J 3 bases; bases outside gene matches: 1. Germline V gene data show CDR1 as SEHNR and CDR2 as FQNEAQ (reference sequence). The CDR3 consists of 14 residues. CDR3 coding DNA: TGTGCCAGCACGACTAGCGGGGGCTACAATGAGCAGTTCTTC. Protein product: CASTTSGGYNEQFF.

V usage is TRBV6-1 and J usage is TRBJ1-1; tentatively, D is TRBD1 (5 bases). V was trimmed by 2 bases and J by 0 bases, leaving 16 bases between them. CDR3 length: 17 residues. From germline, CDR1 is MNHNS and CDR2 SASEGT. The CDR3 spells CASSEILGWGLNTEAFF. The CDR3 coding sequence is TGTGCCAGCAGTGAAATCTTAGGTTGGGGCTTGAACACTGAAGCTTTCTTT.

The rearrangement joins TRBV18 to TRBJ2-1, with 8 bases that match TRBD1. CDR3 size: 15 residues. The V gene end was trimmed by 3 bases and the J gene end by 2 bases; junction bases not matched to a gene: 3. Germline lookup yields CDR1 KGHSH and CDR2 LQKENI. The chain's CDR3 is CASSPQGAPYNEQFF. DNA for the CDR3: TGTGCCAGCTCACCGCAGGGGGCCCCCTACAATGAGCAGTTCTTC.

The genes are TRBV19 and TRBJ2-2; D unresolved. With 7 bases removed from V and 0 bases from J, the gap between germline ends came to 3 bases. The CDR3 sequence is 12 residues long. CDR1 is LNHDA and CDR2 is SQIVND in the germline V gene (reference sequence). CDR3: CASKTNTGELFF. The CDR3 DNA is TGTGCCAGTAAGACGAACACCGGGGAGCTGTTTTTT.

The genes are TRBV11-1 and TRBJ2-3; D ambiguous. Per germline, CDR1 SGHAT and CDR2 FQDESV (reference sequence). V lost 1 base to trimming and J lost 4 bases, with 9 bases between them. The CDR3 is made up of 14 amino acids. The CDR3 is CASSLEGPADTQYF. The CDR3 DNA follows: TGTGCCAGCAGCTTAGAAGGCCCAGCAGATACGCAGTATTTT.

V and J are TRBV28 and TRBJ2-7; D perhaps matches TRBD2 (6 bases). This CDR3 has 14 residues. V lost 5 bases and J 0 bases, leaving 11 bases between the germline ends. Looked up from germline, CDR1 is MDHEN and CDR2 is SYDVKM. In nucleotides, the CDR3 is TGTGCCAGCAGTCAGAGACTAGTCTCCTACGAGCAGTACTTC. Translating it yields CASSQRLVSYEQYF.

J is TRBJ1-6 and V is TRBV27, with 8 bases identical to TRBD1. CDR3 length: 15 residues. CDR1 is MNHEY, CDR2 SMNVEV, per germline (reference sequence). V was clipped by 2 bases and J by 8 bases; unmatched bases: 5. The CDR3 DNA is TGTGCCAGCAGTTTACCCGGGACAGGATATTCACCCCTCCACTTT. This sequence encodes CASSLPGTGYSPLHF.

CDR3 loop: CASSIGTVNTEAFF. CDR3 coding DNA: TGTGCCAGTAGTATTGGGACAGTGAACACTGAAGCTTTCTTT. The V gene is TRBV19, the J gene TRBJ1-1; 7 positions agree with TRBD1. The V and J ends lost 3 bases and 0 bases, in that order; junction bases with no gene match: 1. The CDR3 has 14 amino acids. From germline, CDR1 is LNHDA and CDR2 SQIVND (reference sequence).

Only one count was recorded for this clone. The CDR3 sequence is CASSVGPLPGSGGDEQYF. In DNA, the CDR3 is TGTGCCAGCAGCGTAGGCCCTCTCCCCGGGTCTGGGGGGGACGAGCAGTACTTC. The chain is built from TRBV9 and TRBJ2-7; 7 bases fit TRBD2. Germline loops: CDR1 SGDLS, CDR2 YYNGEE. J was trimmed by 5 bases and V by 0 bases; bases with no gene match: 17. The CDR3 has 18 residues.

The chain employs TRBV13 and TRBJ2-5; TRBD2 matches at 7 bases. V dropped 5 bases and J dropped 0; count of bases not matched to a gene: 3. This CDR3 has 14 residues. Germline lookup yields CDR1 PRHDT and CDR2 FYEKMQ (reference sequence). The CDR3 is CASSLGTNQETQYF. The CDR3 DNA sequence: TGTGCCAGCAGCCTCGGGACTAACCAAGAGACCCAGTACTTC. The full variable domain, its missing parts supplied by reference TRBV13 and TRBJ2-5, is AAGVIQSPRHLIKEKRETATLKCYPIPRHDTVYWYQQGPGQDPQFLISFYEKMQSDKGSIPDRFSAQQFSDYHSELNMSSLELGDSALYFCASSLGTNQETQYFGPGTRLLVL.

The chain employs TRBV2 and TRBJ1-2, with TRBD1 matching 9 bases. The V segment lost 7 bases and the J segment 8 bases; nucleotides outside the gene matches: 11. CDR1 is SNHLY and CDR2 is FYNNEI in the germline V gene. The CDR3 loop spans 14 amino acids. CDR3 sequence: CASTPQPTGGGYTF. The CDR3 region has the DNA TGTGCCAGCACCCCCCAACCTACAGGGGGCGGCTACACCTTC.

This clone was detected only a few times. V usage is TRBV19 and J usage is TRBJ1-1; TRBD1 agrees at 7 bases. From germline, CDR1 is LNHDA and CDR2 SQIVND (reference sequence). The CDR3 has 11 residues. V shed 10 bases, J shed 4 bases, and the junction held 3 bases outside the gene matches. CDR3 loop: CATHRGTEAFF. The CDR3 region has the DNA TGTGCCACGCACAGGGGCACTGAAGCTTTCTTT.

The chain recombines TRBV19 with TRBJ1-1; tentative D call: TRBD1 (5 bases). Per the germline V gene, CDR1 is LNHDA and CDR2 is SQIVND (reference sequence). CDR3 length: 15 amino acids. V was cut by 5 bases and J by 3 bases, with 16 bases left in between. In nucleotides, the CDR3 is TGTGCCAGTAGTGTTGTCTGGGGGGGATACACTGAAGCTTTCTTT. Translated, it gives CASSVVWGGYTEAFF.

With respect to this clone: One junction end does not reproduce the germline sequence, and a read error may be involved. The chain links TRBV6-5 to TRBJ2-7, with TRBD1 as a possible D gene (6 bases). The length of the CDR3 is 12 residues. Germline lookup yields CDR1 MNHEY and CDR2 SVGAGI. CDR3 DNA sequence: TGTGCCGGCAGGGGAGTCAGGGGCGAGCAGTACTTC. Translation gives CAGRGVRGEQYF.

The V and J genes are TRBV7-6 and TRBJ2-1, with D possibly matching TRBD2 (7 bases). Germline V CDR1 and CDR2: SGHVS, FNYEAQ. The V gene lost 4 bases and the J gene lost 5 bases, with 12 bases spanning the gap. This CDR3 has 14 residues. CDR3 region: CASSSGDYHNEQFF. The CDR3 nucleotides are TGTGCCAGCAGCTCAGGGGACTACCACAATGAGCAGTTCTTC.

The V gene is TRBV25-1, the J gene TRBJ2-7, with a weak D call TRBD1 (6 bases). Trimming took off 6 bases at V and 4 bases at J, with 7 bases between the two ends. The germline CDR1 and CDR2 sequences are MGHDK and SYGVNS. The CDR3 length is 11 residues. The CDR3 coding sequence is TGTGCCAGCAGAACAGGGTACGAGCAGTACTTC. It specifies CASRTGYEQYF.

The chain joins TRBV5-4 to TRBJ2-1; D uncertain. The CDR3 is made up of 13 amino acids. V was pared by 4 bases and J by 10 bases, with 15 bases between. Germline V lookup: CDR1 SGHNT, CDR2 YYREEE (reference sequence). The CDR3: CASSQDGPSEQFF. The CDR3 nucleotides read TGTGCCAGCAGCCAAGACGGACCATCGGAGCAGTTCTTC.

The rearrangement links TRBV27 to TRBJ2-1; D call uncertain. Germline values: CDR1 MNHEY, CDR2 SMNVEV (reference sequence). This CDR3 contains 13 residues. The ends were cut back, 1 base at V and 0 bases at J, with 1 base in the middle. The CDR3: CASSLFSYNEQFF. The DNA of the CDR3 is TGTGCCAGCAGTTTATTCTCCTACAATGAGCAGTTCTTC.

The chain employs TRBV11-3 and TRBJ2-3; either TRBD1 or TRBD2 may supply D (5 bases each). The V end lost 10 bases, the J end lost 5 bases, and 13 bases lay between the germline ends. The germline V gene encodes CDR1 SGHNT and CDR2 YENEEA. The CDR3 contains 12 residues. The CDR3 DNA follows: TGTGCCATGGGGACGGTCAGAGATACGCAGTATTTT. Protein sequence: CAMGTVRDTQYF.

The DNA for the CDR3 is TGTGCCAGCAGTTTAGAAGGGGGGGCGTTCAGCAATCAGCCCCAGCATTTT. Amino acid sequence: CASSLEGGAFSNQPQHF. The chain couples TRBV28 to TRBJ1-5; perhaps TRBD1 as D (6 bases). Per the germline V gene, CDR1 is MDHEN and CDR2 is SYDVKM. Trimming stripped 2 bases from V and 1 base from J, with 15 bases between. The CDR3 is made up of 17 amino acids.

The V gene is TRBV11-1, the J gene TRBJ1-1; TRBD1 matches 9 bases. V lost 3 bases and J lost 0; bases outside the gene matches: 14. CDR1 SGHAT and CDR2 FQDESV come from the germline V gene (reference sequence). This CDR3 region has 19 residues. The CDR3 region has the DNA TGTGCCAGCAGCTTCTTGGCGACAGGGGGATACGGGATGAACACTGAAGCTTTCTTT. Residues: CASSFLATGGYGMNTEAFF.

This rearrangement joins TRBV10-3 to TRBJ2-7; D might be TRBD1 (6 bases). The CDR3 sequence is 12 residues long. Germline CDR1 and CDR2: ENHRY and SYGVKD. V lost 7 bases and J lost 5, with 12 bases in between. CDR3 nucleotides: TGTGCCATCATTGATGACAGGAACGAGCAGTACTTC. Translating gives CAIIDDRNEQYF.

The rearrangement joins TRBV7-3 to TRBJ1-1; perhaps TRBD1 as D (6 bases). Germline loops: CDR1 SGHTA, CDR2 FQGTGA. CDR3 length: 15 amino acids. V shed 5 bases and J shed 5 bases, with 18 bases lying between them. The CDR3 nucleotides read TGTGCCAGCAGCGACGACGGAGCCGGGACAACTGAAGCTTTCTTT. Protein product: CASSDDGAGTTEAFF.

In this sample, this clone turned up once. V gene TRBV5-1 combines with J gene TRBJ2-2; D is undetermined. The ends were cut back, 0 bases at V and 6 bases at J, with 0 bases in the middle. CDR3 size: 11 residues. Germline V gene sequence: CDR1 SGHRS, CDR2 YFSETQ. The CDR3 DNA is TGCGCCAGCAGCTTGGCCGGGGAGCTGTTTTTT. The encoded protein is CASSLAGELFF.

CDR3 region: CASSQTPNTEAFF. In nucleotides, the CDR3 is TGTGCCAGCAGCCAGACACCGAACACTGAAGCTTTCTTT. The V call is TRBV2, the J call TRBJ1-1, with no clear D. The CDR3 spans 13 residues. CDR1 and CDR2 from the germline V gene are SNHLY and FYNNEI. The V and J ends lost 6 bases and 1 base respectively, with 9 bases between them. Together with reference TRBV2 and TRBJ1-1, the CDR3 gives the full variable domain: EPEVTQTPSHQVTQMGQEVILRCVPISNHLYFYWYRQILGQKVEFLVSFYNNEISEKSEIFDDQFSVERPDGSNFTLKIRSTKLEDSAMYFCASSQTPNTEAFFGQGTRLTVV.

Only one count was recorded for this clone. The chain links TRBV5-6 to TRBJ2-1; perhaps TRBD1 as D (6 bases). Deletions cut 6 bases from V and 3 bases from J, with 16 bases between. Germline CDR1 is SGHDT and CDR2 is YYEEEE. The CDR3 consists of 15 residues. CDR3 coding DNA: TGTGCCAGCACCGAACCCGAGGGGGACTACAATGAGCAGTTCTTC. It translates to CASTEPEGDYNEQFF. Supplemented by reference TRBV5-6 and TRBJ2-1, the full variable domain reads DAGVTQSPTHLIKTRGQQVTLRCSPKSGHDTVSWYQQALGQGPQFIFQYYEEEERQRGNFPDRFSGHQFPNYSSELNVNALLLGDSALYLCASTEPEGDYNEQFFGPGTRLTVL.

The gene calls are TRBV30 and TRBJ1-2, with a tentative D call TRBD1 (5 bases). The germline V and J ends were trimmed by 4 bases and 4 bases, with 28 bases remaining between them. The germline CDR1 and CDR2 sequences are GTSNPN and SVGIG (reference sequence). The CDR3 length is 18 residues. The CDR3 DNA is TGTGCCTGGACTTTTCATTCCAGGGAAGTGGTGGGGGTCTATGGCTACACCTTC. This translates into CAWTFHSREVVGVYGYTF.